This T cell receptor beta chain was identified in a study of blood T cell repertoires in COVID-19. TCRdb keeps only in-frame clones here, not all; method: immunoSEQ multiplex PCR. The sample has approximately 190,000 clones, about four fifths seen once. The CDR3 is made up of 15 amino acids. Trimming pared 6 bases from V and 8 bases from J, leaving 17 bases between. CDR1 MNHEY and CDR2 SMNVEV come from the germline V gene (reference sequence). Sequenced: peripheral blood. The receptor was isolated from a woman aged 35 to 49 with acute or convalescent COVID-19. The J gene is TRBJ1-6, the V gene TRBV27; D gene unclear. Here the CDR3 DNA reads TGTGCCAGCAGAACGCGCGGTGGAGGACATTCACCCCTCCACTTT. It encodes CASRTRGGGHSPLHF.